The 18 T cell receptor beta chains below all came from one sample that was sequenced in a study of cytomegalovirus exposure and HLA in healthy donors (dated by TCRdb to about 2017). The library came from the immunoSEQ multiplex PCR assay. The multiplex PCR relied on a mix of 60 forward primers for TCR Vbeta segments and 13 reverse primers for TCR Jbeta segments. In TCRdb, the immuneACCESS table is reduced to in-frame sequences with V and J assigned. These tables do not hold every clone; where another copy was compared, an unresolved V gene accounts for under half, and the others remain unexplained. The sample profile shows some 100,000 clones; 65% to 75% of them were found once. Jointly, the top ten make up 13% to 15% of the sample. Material for sequencing was PBMCs. These receptors originate from a woman aged 65 to 85 in good health and CMV-seropositive.

The V call is TRBV5-1, the J call TRBJ2-1; 8 positions match TRBD2. Looked up from germline, CDR1 is SGHRS and CDR2 is YFSETQ. V lost 9 bases, J lost 12 bases, and 14 bases stayed unmatched. This CDR3 comprises 13 residues. In nucleotides, the CDR3 is TGCGCCACCGCGGGAGATGGGGGACTAGGGCAGTTCTTC. Protein product: CATAGDGGLGQFF.

This clone was counted once. The chain uses TRBV7-6 and TRBJ2-7; D gene unclear. V was pared by 1 base and J by 5 bases, with 9 bases between. This CDR3 comprises 13 residues. Germline CDR1 and CDR2: SGHVS and FNYEAQ. The CDR3 coding sequence is TGTGCCAGCAGCTTAGGAGTACTCAACGAGCAGTACTTC. This gives the protein CASSLGVLNEQYF.

This clone was recorded a few times. The V gene is TRBV5-1, the J gene TRBJ2-1, with 12 bases that match TRBD2. Germline trimming cut 0 bases from V and 11 bases from J; bases unmatched to any gene: 21. The length of the CDR3 is 20 residues. The germline V gene has CDR1 SGHRS and CDR2 YFSETQ. CDR3 sequence (DNA): TGCGCCAGCAGCTTGGGGGGACAGGGGACGGGACTAGCGGGTGAAATTAAGCAGTTCTTC. It is translated as CASSLGGQGTGLAGEIKQFF. Filled out from reference TRBV5-1 and TRBJ2-1, the complete variable domain reads KAGVTQTPRYLIKTRGQQVTLSCSPISGHRSVSWYQQTPGQGLQFLFEYFSETQRNKGNFPGRFSGRQFSNSRSEMNVSTLELGDSALYLCASSLGGQGTGLAGEIKQFFGPGTRLTVL.

This chain uses TRBV5-6 with TRBJ1-5, with 9 bases aligning to TRBD1. This CDR3 is built from 15 residues. V lost 4 bases and J lost 7; bases outside the gene matches: 9. Germline V CDR1 and CDR2: SGHDT, YYEEEE. The CDR3 protein is CASSRRTGAWQPQHF. CDR3 bases: TGTGCCAGCAGCCGGAGGACAGGGGCGTGGCAGCCCCAGCATTTT.

This clone was seen a few times. The CDR3 reads CASSLDRQGGREQFF. CDR3 sequence (DNA): TGTGCCAGCAGCTTAGACAGGCAAGGAGGGCGTGAGCAGTTCTTC. V and J are TRBV7-8 and TRBJ2-1; TRBD2 is a possible D gene (6 bases). Germline CDR1 SGHVS, CDR2 FQNEAQ. Trimming left V 1 base short and J 9 bases short, with 16 bases between. This CDR3 has 15 amino acids.

The chain couples TRBV14 to TRBJ1-1, with D uncertain. Trimming took 0 bases from V and 0 from J, leaving 11 bases between them. This CDR3 comprises 16 residues. Germline V lookup: CDR1 SGHDN, CDR2 FVKESK. The CDR3 coding sequence is TGTGCCAGCAGCCAAGAACTCCGGGGTGTGAACACTGAAGCTTTCTTT. Amino acids: CASSQELRGVNTEAFF.

The V gene is TRBV7-9, the J gene TRBJ1-2; weak D call: TRBD1 (5 bases). CDR1 and CDR2 from the germline V gene are SEHNR and FQNEAQ (reference sequence). V was pared by 1 base and J by 4 bases, with 10 bases between. The CDR3 is 14 residues long. In DNA, the CDR3 is TGTGCCAGCAGCTTAGTCGGGGGTGGCTATGGCTACACCTTC. It specifies CASSLVGGGYGYTF. Full variable domain (outside the CDR3, taken from reference TRBV7-9 and TRBJ1-2): DTGVSQNPRHKITKRGQNVTFRCDPISEHNRLYWYRQTLGQGPEFLTYFQNEAQLEKSRLLSDRFSAERPKGSFSTLEIQRTEQGDSAMYLCASSLVGGGYGYTFGSGTRLTVV.

This clone is a singleton in its sample. The V gene is TRBV30, the J gene TRBJ1-5, with D tentatively TRBD1 (5 bases). Germline assignment: CDR1 GTSNPN and CDR2 SVGIG (reference sequence). The CDR3 length is 14 residues. V was shortened by 0 bases and J by 7 bases, with 13 bases between the two germline ends. The DNA of the CDR3 is TGTGCCTGGAGTGTACGCCAGGGCAGACAGCCCCAGCATTTT. Its protein product is CAWSVRQGRQPQHF.

The chain couples TRBV2 to TRBJ1-1; possibly TRBD1 for D (5 bases). From germline, CDR1 is SNHLY and CDR2 FYNNEI. The V end was cut by 7 bases, the J end by 0 bases, with 12 bases between. This CDR3 contains 14 residues. CDR3 nucleotide sequence: TGTGCCAGCATCTCGACAGAGATGAACACTGAAGCTTTCTTT. It encodes CASISTEMNTEAFF.

This clone was picked up a small number of times. The CDR3 is CASSPTPYNEQFF. The CDR3 region has the DNA TGTGCCAGCAGCCCTACTCCCTACAATGAGCAGTTCTTC. The chain is built from TRBV7-2 and TRBJ2-1; no definite D call. Per germline, CDR1 SGHTA and CDR2 FQGNSA. CDR3 size: 13 residues. V was trimmed by 5 bases and J by 2 bases, leaving 7 bases between them.

This rearrangement joins TRBV7-3 to TRBJ1-6, with D unclear. Germline-derived CDR1 and CDR2 are SGHTA and FQGTGA. V dropped 5 bases and J dropped 7 bases, with 9 bases sitting between them. The CDR3 length is 13 residues. The CDR3 bases are TGTGCCAGCAGCGACTCGGAGAATTCACCCCTCCACTTT. Translating gives CASSDSENSPLHF.

On this clone itself: One end of the junction fails to match germline, which may point to a read error. V is TRBV6-6 and J is TRBJ2-3, with 8 positions matching TRBD1. The CDR3 covers 13 residues. Germline values: CDR1 MNHNY, CDR2 SVGAGI (reference sequence). CDR3 sequence reads: CASSRQGLDTRYF. The CDR3 DNA reads as TGTGCCAGCAGTCGACAGGGGTTGGATACGCGGTATTTT.

The rearrangement uses TRBV6-1 and TRBJ2-3; 7 bases line up with TRBD1. The germline gives CDR1 MNHNS, CDR2 SASEGT. This CDR3 contains 15 residues. V was pared by 5 bases and J by 1 base, with 6 bases of the junction left unmatched. The CDR3 DNA is TGTGCCAGCAGTCTCCGACAGGGAGGCACAGATACGCAGTATTTT. It yields the protein CASSLRQGGTDTQYF.

V usage is TRBV2 and J usage is TRBJ2-5, with D possibly matching TRBD2 (7 bases). Germline V gene data show CDR1 as SNHLY and CDR2 as FYNNEI. CDR3 length equals 11 residues. V lost 8 bases to trimming and J lost 5 bases, with 9 bases between them. The CDR3: CASGRGETQYF. As DNA, the CDR3 is TGTGCCAGCGGGAGGGGGGAGACCCAGTACTTC.

Concerning this clone: This same CDR3 is encoded by further DNA sequences in the sample. The rearrangement uses TRBV18 and TRBJ2-3; weak D call: TRBD2 (5 bases). The V gene lost 3 bases and the J gene lost 0 bases, with 7 bases spanning the gap. Germline V CDR1 and CDR2: KGHSH, LQKENI. This CDR3 is 14 amino acids long. CDR3 sequence: CASSPSGSTDTQYF. The CDR3 bases are TGTGCCAGCTCACCGAGCGGTAGCACAGATACGCAGTATTTT.

The chain couples TRBV7-9 to TRBJ1-2; D perhaps matches TRBD1 (6 bases). The CDR3 is 14 residues long. Germline CDR1 and CDR2: SEHNR and FQNEAQ (reference sequence). The germline V and J ends were trimmed by 5 bases and 2 bases, with 12 bases remaining between them. The CDR3 is CASSNYRENYGYTF. In DNA form, the CDR3 reads TGTGCCAGCAGCAATTACAGGGAGAACTATGGCTACACCTTC.

The CDR3 nucleotides are TGTGCCAGCTCACCAAACTGGGGCGGGAGGGGAGAAGACGAGCAGTACTTC. This translates into CASSPNWGGRGEDEQYF. The chain recombines TRBV18 with TRBJ2-7; TRBD2 aligns across 9 bases. CDR3 length equals 17 residues. Germline trimming cut 2 bases from V and 5 bases from J; bases unmatched to any gene: 13. Germline CDR1 is KGHSH and CDR2 is LQKENI.

This rearrangement joins TRBV29-1 to TRBJ2-1; 14 nucleotides match TRBD2. The germline V gene has CDR1 SQVTM and CDR2 ANQGSEA. This CDR3 spans 15 amino acids. J was trimmed by 10 bases and V by 5 bases; bases with no gene match: 10. The CDR3 protein is CSVNPTSGRAREQFF. In DNA, the CDR3 is TGCAGCGTTAACCCGACTAGCGGGAGGGCCCGGGAGCAGTTCTTC.